Presented here are 27 T cell receptor beta chains from one specimen sequenced in a study of beta chain features in type 1 diabetes. Of the isolated RNA, all was reverse transcribed, and so the sequenced material was expressed TCRB transcripts. Assay: immunoSEQ multiplex PCR; the TCRdb copy retains only in-frame clones and omits some. In the table there are some 410,000 clones, roughly an eighth of which are singletons. Sequencing input: naive CD4+ T cells from blood. Source of these receptors: a woman younger than 30 in good health.

The chain uses TRBV2 and TRBJ2-1; D possibly corresponds to TRBD1 (5 bases). Looked up from germline, CDR1 is SNHLY and CDR2 is FYNNEI. V lost 7 bases to trimming and J lost 0 bases, with 10 bases between them. CDR3 length equals 14 residues. CDR3 region: CASIRAISYNEQFF. The CDR3 DNA sequence: TGTGCCAGCATCAGGGCGATCTCCTACAATGAGCAGTTCTTC.

The J gene is TRBJ2-7, the V gene TRBV2; weak D call: TRBD2 (6 bases). Germline CDR1 reads SNHLY; CDR2 reads FYNNEI. Trimming took 6 bases from V and 0 from J, leaving 6 bases between them. The CDR3 sequence is 12 residues long. The CDR3 spells CASRRGSYEQYF. The CDR3 region has the DNA TGTGCCAGCAGGCGGGGCTCCTACGAGCAGTACTTC.

V usage is TRBV15 and J usage is TRBJ2-3; D might be TRBD2 (6 bases). V was clipped by 5 bases and J by 0 bases, with 12 bases between them. CDR3 size: 15 residues. CDR1 is LNHNV, CDR2 YYDKDF, per germline (reference sequence). The CDR3 DNA reads TGTGCCACCAGCCCCCGCGGGGTGAGCACAGATACGCAGTATTTT. Its translation is CATSPRGVSTDTQYF.

The chain uses TRBV6-1 and TRBJ2-3; TRBD2 matches at 9 bases. The CDR3 is 13 amino acids. V dropped 11 bases and J dropped 2; count of bases not matched to a gene: 5. Germline values: CDR1 MNHNS, CDR2 SASEGT. CDR3 amino acids: CALKRGATDTQYF. The DNA for the CDR3 is TGTGCCCTTAAGCGGGGGGCCACAGATACGCAGTATTTT.

This sequence joins TRBV2 and TRBJ1-6; 7 bases fit TRBD1. The germline V gene has CDR1 SNHLY and CDR2 FYNNEI. V lost 8 bases to trimming and J lost 10 bases; unmatched junction nucleotides: 11. The CDR3 length is 14 residues. The CDR3 here is CASGQGGYRSPLHF. The DNA for the CDR3 is TGTGCCAGCGGTCAGGGGGGCTATCGCTCACCCCTCCACTTT.

This clone came up a few times. J is TRBJ1-6 and V is TRBV2, with 9 bases fitting TRBD1. The CDR3 has 16 residues. From germline, CDR1 is SNHLY and CDR2 FYNNEI. V dropped 6 bases and J dropped 10; count of bases not matched to a gene: 13. CDR3 sequence: CASSIKWTGVSSPLHF. Here the CDR3 DNA reads TGTGCCAGCAGCATAAAATGGACAGGGGTATCATCACCCCTCCACTTT. Looking up the rest from reference TRBV2 and TRBJ1-6 gives the full variable domain: EPEVTQTPSHQVTQMGQEVILRCVPISNHLYFYWYRQILGQKVEFLVSFYNNEISEKSEIFDDQFSVERPDGSNFTLKIRSTKLEDSAMYFCASSIKWTGVSSPLHFGNGTRLTVT.

This clone was found a few times. V is TRBV5-4 and J is TRBJ1-6; D gene uncertain. Between the trimmed V and J ends, which lost 0 bases and 4 bases, there was a span of 5 bases. This CDR3 contains 14 residues. CDR1 and CDR2 from the germline V gene are SGHNT and YYREEE (reference sequence). CDR3 in DNA: TGTGCCAGCAGCTTGGAGCGGTATAATTCACCCCTCCACTTT. This translates into CASSLERYNSPLHF. The variable domain in full, with the rest retrieved from reference TRBV5-4 and TRBJ1-6, is ETGVTQSPTHLIKTRGQQVTLRCSSQSGHNTVSWYQQALGQGPQFIFQYYREEENGRGNFPPRFSGLQFPNYSSELNVNALELDDSALYLCASSLERYNSPLHFGNGTRLTVT.

V is TRBV5-4 and J is TRBJ1-2, with unresolved D. The CDR3 has 14 residues. Germline lookup yields CDR1 SGHNT and CDR2 YYREEE (reference sequence). The V gene lost 6 bases and the J gene lost 4 bases, with 16 bases spanning the gap. The CDR3 region has the DNA TGTGCCAGCACGCTCGCGGGAAGTCGCTATGGCTACACCTTC. It is translated as CASTLAGSRYGYTF.

This clone was observed a handful of times. This chain uses TRBV7-3 with TRBJ2-1, with 10 bases fitting TRBD2. This CDR3 is 14 amino acids long. Per germline, CDR1 SGHTA and CDR2 FQGTGA. J lost 5 bases, V lost 3 bases, and 1 base had no gene match. The CDR3 sequence is CASSFGTSDNEQFF. CDR3 bases: TGTGCCAGCAGCTTCGGGACTAGCGACAATGAGCAGTTCTTC. The complete variable domain, with remaining parts taken from reference TRBV7-3 and TRBJ2-1, reads GAGVSQTPSNKVTEKGKYVELRCDPISGHTALYWYRQSLGQGPEFLIYFQGTGAADDSGLPNDRFFAVRPEGSVSTLKIQRTERGDSAVYLCASSFGTSDNEQFFGPGTRLTVL.

This clone was seen more than once but under ten times. The chain employs TRBV5-1 and TRBJ2-3, with D unclear. CDR1 and CDR2 (germline): SGHRS, YFSETQ. The ends were cut back, 4 bases at V and 5 bases at J, with 17 bases in the middle. The CDR3 length is 15 residues. The CDR3 nucleotides read TGCGCCAGCAGCCTGTATACGCAGCCCGGAGATACGCAGTATTTT. Translated: CASSLYTQPGDTQYF.

This clone was detected only a few times. The chain links TRBV7-2 to TRBJ2-4, with D tentatively TRBD1 or TRBD2 (5 bases each). This CDR3 has 14 amino acids. CDR1 is SGHTA and CDR2 is FQGNSA in the germline V gene. Between the trimmed V and J ends, which lost 5 bases and 2 bases, there was a span of 10 bases. The CDR3 sequence: CASSARGPKNIQYF. CDR3 DNA sequence: TGTGCCAGCAGCGCACGGGGACCCAAAAACATTCAGTACTTC.

Concerning this clone: The limits of the CDR3 on the DNA are not certain, so only TCRdb's listed CDR3 is given. The chain uses TRBV10-3 and TRBJ2-7. From its first to its last residue, the CDR3 has 13 amino acids. The germline V gene has CDR1 ENHRY and CDR2 SYGVKD. This CDR3 is CAISEFGLGSLYV.

This clone was found a few times. This same CDR3 is encoded by further DNA sequences in the sample. The rearrangement joins TRBV29-1 to TRBJ2-1; D is perhaps TRBD2 (5 bases). Germline CDR1 and CDR2: SQVTM and ANQGSEA. Trimming removed 2 bases at V and 4 bases at J, with 12 bases between. The CDR3 extends over 14 amino acids. This CDR3 is CSVESGGDYNEQFF. CDR3 coding DNA: TGCAGCGTTGAAAGCGGTGGGGATTACAATGAGCAGTTCTTC.

This clone was counted between two and nine times. J is TRBJ2-1 and V is TRBV11-3, with D perhaps matching TRBD1 (6 bases). Trimming removed 0 bases at V and 2 bases at J, with 11 bases between. The CDR3 length is 16 residues. Germline V lookup: CDR1 SGHNT, CDR2 YENEEA. The CDR3 loop is CASSLEGTLTYNEQFF. CDR3 nucleotides: TGTGCCAGCAGCTTAGAGGGGACACTAACCTACAATGAGCAGTTCTTC.

The chain recombines TRBV5-1 with TRBJ2-3; 7 bases match TRBD2. J lost 1 base, V lost 7 bases, and 6 bases had no gene match. Germline V CDR1 and CDR2: SGHRS, YFSETQ. The CDR3 is made up of 14 amino acids. CDR3 residues: CASARTRGTDTQYF. The CDR3 coding sequence is TGCGCCAGCGCTAGGACTAGAGGCACAGATACGCAGTATTTT.

V gene TRBV30 combines with J gene TRBJ2-7, with D possibly matching TRBD2 (5 bases). In germline, CDR1 is GTSNPN, CDR2 SVGIG (reference sequence). V gave up 5 bases and J gave up 7 bases, with 12 bases separating them. The CDR3 is made up of 11 amino acids. As DNA, the CDR3 is TGTGCCTGGGCTAGCCTAGGTGAGCAGTACTTC. Its protein product is CAWASLGEQYF.

The J gene is TRBJ2-5, the V gene TRBV28, with D perhaps TRBD1 (5 bases). V was trimmed by 5 bases and J by 0 bases, leaving 13 bases between them. Per germline, CDR1 MDHEN and CDR2 SYDVKM. The CDR3 spans 15 residues. The CDR3 coding sequence is TGTGCCAGCAGTGCTATCACAGGCTACCAAGAGACCCAGTACTTC. Translating it yields CASSAITGYQETQYF.

The V and J genes are TRBV5-1 and TRBJ2-3; 14 bases match TRBD2. Trimming removed 2 bases from V and 3 bases from J; junction bases left unmatched: 11. Per the germline V gene, CDR1 is SGHRS and CDR2 is YFSETQ. The CDR3 is made up of 19 amino acids. CDR3 nucleotide sequence: TGCGCCAGCAGCTTCTCCGGGACTAGCGGGAGAAGAGGAACAGATACGCAGTATTTT. Residues: CASSFSGTSGRRGTDTQYF.

V is TRBV2 and J is TRBJ2-7; unclear D gene. V lost 6 bases and J lost 6, with 9 bases in between. Looked up from germline, CDR1 is SNHLY and CDR2 is FYNNEI. The CDR3 has 11 residues. The CDR3 DNA is TGTGCCAGCAGAAGACACGGCGAGCAGTACGTC. Its protein product is CASRRHGEQYV.

This chain joins TRBV7-2 and TRBJ2-3; no clear D. Between the trimmed V and J ends, which lost 6 bases and 0 bases, there was a span of 4 bases. The CDR3 length is 12 residues. Looked up from germline, CDR1 is SGHTA and CDR2 is FQGNSA. CDR3 amino acids: CASRRSTDTQYF. The DNA of the CDR3 is TGTGCCAGCAGGAGGAGCACAGATACGCAGTATTTT.

The chain is built from TRBV4-1 and TRBJ2-5; TRBD2 agrees at 7 bases. Per germline, CDR1 MGHRA and CDR2 YSYEKL. V lost 4 bases to trimming and J lost 9 bases; unmatched junction nucleotides: 8. There are 13 residues in the CDR3. The CDR3 here is CASSRFSREAQYF. CDR3 DNA sequence: TGCGCCAGCAGCCGCTTCAGCCGGGAGGCCCAGTACTTC.

This clone was observed a few times. The chain is built from TRBV29-1 and TRBJ2-5, with D perhaps given as TRBD1 or TRBD2 (5 bases each). V shed 6 bases and J shed 4 bases, with 15 bases lying between them. CDR1 and CDR2 (germline): SQVTM, ANQGSEA. There are 13 residues in the CDR3. The CDR3 DNA is TGCAGCGTGGACCGGGACCTCGGAGAGACCCAGTACTTC. It encodes CSVDRDLGETQYF. Full variable domain (remainder filled in from reference TRBV29-1 and TRBJ2-5): SAVISQKPSRDICQRGTSLTIQCQVDSQVTMMFWYRQQPGQSLTLIATANQGSEATYESGFVIDKFPISRPNLTFSTLTVSNMSPEDSSIYLCSVDRDLGETQYFGPGTRLLVL.

This clone has a handful of counts. The rearrangement joins TRBV30 to TRBJ2-1, with D possibly being TRBD2 (5 bases). Trimming left V 2 bases short and J 12 bases short, with 17 bases between. Germline values: CDR1 GTSNPN, CDR2 SVGIG (reference sequence). The CDR3 contains 13 residues. CDR3 sequence (DNA): TGTGCCTGGAGTCCACTAGGCCAGGAAGTGCAGTTCTTC. Translation: CAWSPLGQEVQFF.

This clone was counted between two and nine times. The V call is TRBV14, the J call TRBJ1-5; possible D gene TRBD1, 6 bases. This CDR3 has 15 amino acids. The V and J ends lost 4 bases and 5 bases respectively, with 15 bases between them. CDR1 is SGHDN, CDR2 FVKESK, per germline. DNA for the CDR3: TGTGCCAGCAGCCCTATTACGGGGGGCCATCAGCCCCAGCATTTT. Translated, it gives CASSPITGGHQPQHF.

Only a few counts were recorded for this clone. The sample contains more than one DNA sequence encoding this CDR3. The gene calls are TRBV7-2 and TRBJ1-1; D is uncertain. Trimming removed 1 base from V and 1 base from J, with 4 bases in between. Germline V gene sequence: CDR1 SGHTA, CDR2 FQGNSA. The CDR3 consists of 13 residues. This CDR3 reads CASSLEGNTEAFF. The CDR3 DNA reads TGTGCCAGCAGCTTAGAGGGGAACACTGAAGCTTTCTTT.

The chain couples TRBV7-8 to TRBJ2-1; 9 bases map to TRBD2. The CDR3 contains 14 residues. Germline V gene data show CDR1 as SGHVS and CDR2 as FQNEAQ. The V and J ends lost 2 bases and 14 bases, in that order; junction bases with no gene match: 10. In nucleotides, the CDR3 is TGTGCCAGCAGCTTACGTCTCAGCGGGGGGTTGGAGTTCTTC. Amino acid sequence: CASSLRLSGGLEFF.

This clone turned up a few times. The V call is TRBV6-1, the J call TRBJ2-3; D could derive from TRBD1 or TRBD2 (7 bases each). Germline CDR1 MNHNS, CDR2 SASEGT. V lost 10 bases, J lost 6 bases, and 14 bases lay in between. The CDR3 is 12 amino acids. In nucleotides, the CDR3 is TGTGCCACCTCTCAGGGGGGGGATACGCAGTATTTT. It encodes CATSQGGDTQYF.